These T cell receptor beta chains were read from a single sample in a study of spatial heterogeneity in lung cancer. One entry per CDR3 protein, called by TCRdb with MiXCR from the 5' RACE reads. The repertoire holds around 92,000 distinct CDR3 sequences, with approximately 12% as singletons. The sequencing used PBMCs, collected at surgery. The receptors come from a male donor with early-stage non-small cell lung cancer. The CDR3 runs from the conserved cysteine through the conserved F or W. A D gene is named only where the DNA matches it firmly. Clone size is stated in some rows and not others, as once, few, many or a class when expanded.

>NA|TRBJ2-7|TRBV14|NA
TGTGCCAGCAGCCAAGTGACCAGGGGCTACGAGCAGTACTTC
CASSQVTRGYEQYF
>NA|TRBJ2-7|TRBV4-1|many
TGCGCCAGCAGCCAAGATCCGGGGGAATACCGCTCCTACGAGCAGTACTTC
CASSQDPGEYRSYEQYF
>TRBD2|TRBJ2-1|TRBV19|few
TGTGCCAGTAGTGAGACTAGCGGGATCCTATCCTACAATGAGCAGTTCTTC
CASSETSGILSYNEQFF
>TRBD2|TRBJ2-5|TRBV12-3/TRBV12-4|many
TGTGCCAGCAGTTCGGGACTAGCGGTCTCACTGGGGGAGACCCAGTACTTC
CASSSGLAVSLGETQYF
>TRBD2|TRBJ2-7|TRBV7-6|NA
TGTGCCAGCAGCCCCGGCGGGGGGCTGGGGTCCTACGAGCAGTACTTC
CASSPGGGLGSYEQYF
>TRBD1|TRBJ2-3|TRBV28|NA
TGTGCCAGCAGTGGGCTGGGACAGGGGGTCGATACGCAGTATTTT
CASSGLGQGVDTQYF
>NA|TRBJ2-1|TRBV11-1|NA
TGTGCCAGCAGCTCCCTAGGACCCGGGGGCTATGAGCAGTTCTTC
CASSSLGPGGYEQFF
>NA|TRBJ2-5|TRBV28|few
TGTGCCAGCTACGATGGGCTTCAGTACTTC
CASYDGLQYF
>NA|TRBJ2-6|TRBV24-1|NA
TGTGCCACCAGTGATTTTACGCGGTCTGGGGCCAACGTCCTGACTTTC
CATSDFTRSGANVLTF
>NA|TRBJ2-7|TRBV7-2|NA
TGTGCCAGCAGCAGAAGACAGTCGGTTGACGAGCAGTACTTC
CASSRRQSVDEQYF
>TRBD1|TRBJ2-1|TRBV5-1|few
TGCGCCAGCAGCTTTGGACAGGGGAGCTCCTACAATGAGCAGTTCTTC
CASSFGQGSSYNEQFF
>TRBD1|TRBJ1-6|TRBV7-2|NA
TGTGCCAGCAGCTTTCCACAGGGGAACTATTCACCCCTCCACTTT
CASSFPQGNYSPLHF
>TRBD1|TRBJ2-5|TRBV2|few
TGTGCCAGCATAACGGGACAGCAAGAGACCCAGTACTTC
CASITGQQETQYF
>TRBD2|TRBJ2-1|TRBV2|many
TGTGCCAGCAGTGAATTTTCTCTAGGGAGGGAGTTCTTC
CASSEFSLGREFF
>TRBD1|TRBJ2-7|TRBV6-2/TRBV6-3|few
TGTGCCAGCACCCTACCGGGACAGACCTACGAGCAGTACTTC
CASTLPGQTYEQYF
>TRBD2|TRBJ2-1|TRBV6-5|few
TGTGCCAGCAGTTCCGGCGGACTAGCGAGGAATGAGCAGTTCTTC
CASSSGGLARNEQFF
>TRBD1|TRBJ2-1|TRBV5-6|few
TGTGCCAGCAGCGAAGAGGGACAGACCTGGTACAATGAGCAGTTCTTC
CASSEEGQTWYNEQFF
>TRBD1|TRBJ1-2|TRBV6-2/TRBV6-3|few
TGTGCCAGCAGTTACCGGGACAGGGATGGCTACACCTTC
CASSYRDRDGYTF
>NA|TRBJ2-2|TRBV9|few
TGTGCCAGCAGCGTAGATCAGAAGAACACCGGGGAGCTGTTTTTT
CASSVDQKNTGELFF
>NA|TRBJ1-5|TRBV28|few
TGTGCCAGCAGTTTTAGTCTCCAGCAGCCCCAGCATTTT
CASSFSLQQPQHF
>TRBD2|TRBJ2-1|TRBV7-2|many
TGTGCCAGCAGCTTAGCGTCGGGAGGACGGTACAATGAGCAGTTCTTC
CASSLASGGRYNEQFF
>TRBD1|TRBJ1-4|TRBV29-1|few
TGCAGCGTCGAACAGGGGGGTCATGAAAAACTGTTTTTT
CSVEQGGHEKLFF
>NA|TRBJ2-7|TRBV7-2|NA
TGTACCAGCAGCCCCGGCAGGGCCTGGGGGGAGCAGTACTTC
CTSSPGRAWGEQYF